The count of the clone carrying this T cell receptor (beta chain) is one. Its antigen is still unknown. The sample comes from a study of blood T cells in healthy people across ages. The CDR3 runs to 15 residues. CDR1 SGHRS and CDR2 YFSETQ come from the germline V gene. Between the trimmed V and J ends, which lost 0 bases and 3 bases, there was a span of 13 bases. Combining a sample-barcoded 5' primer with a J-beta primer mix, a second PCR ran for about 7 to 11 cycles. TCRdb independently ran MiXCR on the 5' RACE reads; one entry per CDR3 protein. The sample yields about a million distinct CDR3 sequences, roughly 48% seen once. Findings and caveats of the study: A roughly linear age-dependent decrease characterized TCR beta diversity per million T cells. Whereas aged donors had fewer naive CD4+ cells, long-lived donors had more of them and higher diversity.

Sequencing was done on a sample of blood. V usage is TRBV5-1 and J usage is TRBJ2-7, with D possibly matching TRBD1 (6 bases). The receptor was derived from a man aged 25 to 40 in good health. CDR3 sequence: CASSLGGQPNYEQYF. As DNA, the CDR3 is TGCGCCAGCAGCTTGGGGGGGCAGCCGAACTACGAGCAGTACTTC.